Shown below are 16 T cell receptor beta chains from a single sample sequenced in a study of T cell changes during pregnancy in multiple sclerosis. TCRdb's copy holds only in-frame clones and misses some; the assay was immunoSEQ multiplex PCR. This sample has approximately 31,000 clones, with about 93% found just once. The sample consisted of CD4+ T cells from peripheral blood mononuclear cells, taken in the second trimester of pregnancy. All receptors come from a female donor with multiple sclerosis, enrolled in a pregnancy study.

This rearrangement joins TRBV27 to TRBJ1-4; no reliable D call. Germline-derived CDR1 and CDR2 are MNHEY and SMNVEV (reference sequence). The V end was cut by 5 bases, the J end by 7 bases, with 17 bases between. The CDR3 has 15 residues. This CDR3 reads CASSTRGFLGEKLFF. The CDR3 bases are TGTGCCAGCAGTACAAGAGGGTTTCTTGGTGAAAAACTGTTTTTT.

V is TRBV21-1 and J is TRBJ2-3; the D segment call TRBD1 is taken from the table without a DNA check. TRBV21-1 is marked as a pseudogene. The CDR3 contains 18 residues. CDR3 in DNA: TGTGCCAGCGCCAAAGCCAGGACAGGGGATGCGTCCACAGATACGCAGTATTTT. It yields the protein CASAKARTGDASTDTQYF.

This clone appeared a few times. The chain recombines TRBV7-8 with TRBJ1-2, with 9 bases that match TRBD1. V trimming: 0 bases; J trimming: 13 bases; junction bases outside the gene matches: 6. The germline CDR1 and CDR2 sequences are SGHVS and FQNEAQ. The CDR3 runs 13 residues. CDR3 in DNA: TGTGCCAGCAGCTTAGCGGGACAGGGTCATTTCACCTTC. It codes for CASSLAGQGHFTF.

The chain recombines TRBV7-8 with TRBJ1-5; perhaps TRBD1 as D (5 bases). The CDR3 loop spans 15 amino acids. Looked up from germline, CDR1 is SGHVS and CDR2 is FQNEAQ. Trimming left V 2 bases short and J 0 bases short, with 8 bases between. The CDR3 bases are TGTGCCAGCAGCTTACGGGGGGGTAGCAATCAGCCCCAGCATTTT. Translating gives CASSLRGGSNQPQHF.

This sequence joins TRBV7-2 and TRBJ2-2; TRBD2 is a possible D gene (6 bases). Germline V gene sequence: CDR1 SGHTA, CDR2 FQGNSA. With 5 bases removed from V and 7 bases from J, the gap between germline ends came to 17 bases. This CDR3 is built from 15 residues. The CDR3 DNA follows: TGTGCCAGCAGCCCCCTCAATGGAGGGAGCGGGGAGCTGTTTTTT. This sequence encodes CASSPLNGGSGELFF.

This chain joins TRBV6-6 and TRBJ2-7; 11 nucleotides align to TRBD1. CDR3 length: 15 residues. V gave up 4 bases and J gave up 2 bases; unmatched junction bases: 4. CDR1 and CDR2 (germline): MNHNY, SVGAGI (reference sequence). The CDR3 sequence: CASSSKGQGAYEQYF. As DNA, the CDR3 is TGTGCCAGCAGTTCGAAGGGACAGGGGGCCTACGAGCAGTACTTC.

This clone is a singleton in its sample. CDR3 sequence reads: CASSLWTGGRTKETQYF. CDR3 in DNA: TGTGCCAGCAGCTTATGGACGGGAGGGCGTACGAAAGAGACCCAGTACTTC. The chain combines TRBV7-9 with TRBJ2-5, with TRBD2 matching 8 bases. Germline V lookup: CDR1 SEHNR, CDR2 FQNEAQ (reference sequence). Trimming took 2 bases from V and 3 from J; bases not matched to a gene: 11. This CDR3 region has 17 residues.

The chain combines TRBV27 with TRBJ1-1, with a weak D call TRBD1 (5 bases). This CDR3 contains 15 residues. Germline-derived CDR1 and CDR2 are MNHEY and SMNVEV (reference sequence). Trimming shortened V by 2 bases and J by 0 bases, and 10 bases separated the two germline ends. This chain's CDR3 is CASSLSPGMNTEAFF. CDR3 DNA: TGTGCCAGCAGTTTAAGTCCAGGGATGAACACTGAAGCTTTCTTT.

Only one count was recorded for this clone. The chain combines TRBV13 with TRBJ2-5, with 7 bases that match TRBD1. The germline CDR1 and CDR2 sequences are PRHDT and FYEKMQ (reference sequence). The CDR3 runs to 16 residues. The trim removed 0 bases at V and 4 bases at J, leaving 8 bases unmatched. The CDR3 loop is CASSLGTGFIRETQYF. In DNA, the CDR3 is TGTGCCAGCAGCTTAGGGACAGGGTTTATCCGAGAGACCCAGTACTTC.

V and J are TRBV10-2 and TRBJ2-1; no clear D gene. V lost 7 bases and J 8 bases, leaving 18 bases between the germline ends. This CDR3 is built from 14 residues. CDR1 is WSHSY, CDR2 SAAADI, per germline. The CDR3 bases are TGCGCCAGCACGCCCCAGTCGGCGGTCTATGAGCAGTTCTTC. It codes for CASTPQSAVYEQFF.

The rearrangement uses TRBV7-2 and TRBJ1-5, with unresolved D. The CDR3 is 15 residues long. V lost 5 bases to trimming and J lost 4 bases, with 15 bases between them. Germline values: CDR1 SGHTA, CDR2 FQGNSA. CDR3 in DNA: TGTGCCAGCAGCGTCGGACTCGAGAGAAATCAGCCCCAGCATTTT. Amino acid sequence: CASSVGLERNQPQHF.

This chain uses TRBV5-1 with TRBJ2-6; D is undetermined. The CDR3 consists of 13 residues. Germline CDR1 is SGHRS and CDR2 is YFSETQ. Deletions cut 3 bases from V and 2 bases from J, with 3 bases between. The CDR3 nucleotides are TGCGCCAGCAGCTCGGCTGGGGCCAACGTCCTGACTTTC. This sequence encodes CASSSAGANVLTF.

J is TRBJ2-3 and V is TRBV19, with a possible D match to TRBD1 (5 bases). Germline V gives CDR1 LNHDA, CDR2 SQIVND (reference sequence). This CDR3 contains 14 residues. V gave up 5 bases and J gave up 1 base, with 10 bases separating them. The CDR3 spells CASSRQGGTDTQYF. The CDR3 DNA sequence: TGTGCCAGTAGTCGGCAGGGCGGCACAGATACGCAGTATTTT.

Concerning this clone itself: One junction end disagrees with the germline gene, perhaps due to a read error. V is TRBV4-1 and J is TRBJ2-5; 11 bases align to TRBD2. Germline CDR1 reads MGHRA; CDR2 reads YSYEKL. The CDR3 is made up of 16 amino acids. The CDR3 DNA follows: TGCACCAGCAGCCCCCTGACTAGCGGGGCACAAGAGACCCAGTACTTC. Its translation: CTSSPLTSGAQETQYF.

This clone was found once. The genes are TRBV5-8 and TRBJ2-7; 7 bases agree with TRBD1. This CDR3 has 13 amino acids. V trimming: 4 bases; J trimming: 2 bases; junction bases outside the gene matches: 3. Germline V gene data show CDR1 as SGHTS and CDR2 as YDEGEE. CDR3: CASSRTGAYEQYF. For the CDR3, the DNA is TGTGCCAGCAGCCGAACAGGGGCCTACGAGCAGTACTTC.

This clone showed up just once. V is TRBV14 and J is TRBJ2-3; 7 bases fit TRBD1. Germline V gene data show CDR1 as SGHDN and CDR2 as FVKESK. After removal of 4 bases from V and 1 base from J, the junction contained 11 bases not matched to a gene. This CDR3 is built from 17 residues. CDR3 nucleotide sequence: TGTGCCAGCAGCCTTAGGACAGGCCAAATCGGCACAGATACGCAGTATTTT. As protein: CASSLRTGQIGTDTQYF.